This TCR beta chain was captured in a study of identical twins. TCRdb analysed the 5' RACE reads with MiXCR anew, one entry per CDR3 protein. The sample holds around 290,000 distinct CDR3 sequences, more than 8% seen once. This clonotype showed up just a few times. V was trimmed by 5 bases and J by 7 bases, leaving 21 bases between them. The CDR3 length is 16 residues. Germline CDR1 reads SEHNR; CDR2 reads FQNEAQ (reference sequence). These data were likewise used in another study, on yellow fever vaccine responses in identical twins.

The chain joins TRBV7-9 to TRBJ2-1; possible D gene TRBD1, 5 bases. What was sequenced was CD8+ T cells sorted from blood. The sequence derives from a young woman in good health. CDR3 nucleotides: TGTGCCAGCAGCCCAGCTGACAGATTCCTAAGTAATGAGCAGTTCTTC. Protein product: CASSPADRFLSNEQFF.